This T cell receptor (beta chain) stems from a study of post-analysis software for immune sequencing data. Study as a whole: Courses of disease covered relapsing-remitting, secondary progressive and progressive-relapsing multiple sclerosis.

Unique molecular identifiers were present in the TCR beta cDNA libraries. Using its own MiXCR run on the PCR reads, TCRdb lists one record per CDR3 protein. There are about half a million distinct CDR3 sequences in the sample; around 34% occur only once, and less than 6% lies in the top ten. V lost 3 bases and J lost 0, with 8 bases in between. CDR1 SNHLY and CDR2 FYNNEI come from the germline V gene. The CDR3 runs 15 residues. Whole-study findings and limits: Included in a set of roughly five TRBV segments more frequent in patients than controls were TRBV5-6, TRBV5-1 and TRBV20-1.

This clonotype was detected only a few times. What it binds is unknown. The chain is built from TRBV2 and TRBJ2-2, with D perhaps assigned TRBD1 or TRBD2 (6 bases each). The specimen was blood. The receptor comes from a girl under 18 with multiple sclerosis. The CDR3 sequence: CASSDGGANTGELFF. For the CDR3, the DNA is TGTGCCAGCAGTGACGGGGGCGCGAACACCGGGGAGCTGTTTTTT.